This TCR beta chain was sequenced for a study of response to subunit inactivated influenza vaccine. TCRdb reanalysed the RT-PCR reads using MiXCR and keeps one entry per CDR3 protein. This table holds around 520,000 distinct CDR3 sequences, 10% to 15% found once. The CDR3 loop spans 11 amino acids. The germline V and J ends were trimmed by 4 bases and 10 bases, with 9 bases remaining between them. Germline assignment: CDR1 SGHRS and CDR2 YFSETQ. The sequencing here drew on PBMCs from blood, taken on the day of vaccination. The source of this sequence is a man aged 45-60 years who received an inactivated influenza vaccine. This chain uses TRBV5-1 with TRBJ2-1; D is undetermined. The CDR3 loop reads CASSPSREQFF. CDR3 nucleotides: TGCGCCAGCAGCCCTTCCAGGGAGCAGTTCTTC.